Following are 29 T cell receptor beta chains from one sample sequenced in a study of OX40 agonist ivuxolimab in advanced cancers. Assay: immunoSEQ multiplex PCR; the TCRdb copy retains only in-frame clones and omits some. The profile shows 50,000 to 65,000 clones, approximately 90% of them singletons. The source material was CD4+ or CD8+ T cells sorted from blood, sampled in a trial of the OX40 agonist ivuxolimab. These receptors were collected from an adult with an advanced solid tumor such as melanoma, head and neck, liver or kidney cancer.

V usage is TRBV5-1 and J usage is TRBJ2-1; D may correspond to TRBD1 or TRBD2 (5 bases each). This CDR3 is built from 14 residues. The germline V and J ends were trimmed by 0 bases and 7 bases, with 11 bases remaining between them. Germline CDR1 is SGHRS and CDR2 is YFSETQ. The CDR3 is CASSLEGRGNEQFF. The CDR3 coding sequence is TGCGCCAGCAGCTTGGAGGGACGGGGAAATGAGCAGTTCTTC.

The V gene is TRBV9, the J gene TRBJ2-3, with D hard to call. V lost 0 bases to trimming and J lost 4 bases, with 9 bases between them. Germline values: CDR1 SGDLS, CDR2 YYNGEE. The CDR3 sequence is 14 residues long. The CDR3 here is CASSVVGSPDTQYF. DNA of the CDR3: TGTGCCAGCAGCGTAGTCGGTAGTCCAGATACGCAGTATTTT.

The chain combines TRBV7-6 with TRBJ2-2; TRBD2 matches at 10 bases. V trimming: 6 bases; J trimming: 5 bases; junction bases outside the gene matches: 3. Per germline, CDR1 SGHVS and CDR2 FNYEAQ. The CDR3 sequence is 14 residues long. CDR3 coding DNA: TGTGCCAGCAGTTCACTAGCGGGAACCGGGGAGCTGTTTTTT. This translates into CASSSLAGTGELFF. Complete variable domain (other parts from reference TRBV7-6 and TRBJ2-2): GAGVSQSPRYKVTKRGQDVALRCDPISGHVSLYWYRQALGQGPEFLTYFNYEAQQDKSGLPNDRFSAERPEGSISTLTIQRTEQRDSAMYRCASSSLAGTGELFFGEGSRLTVL.

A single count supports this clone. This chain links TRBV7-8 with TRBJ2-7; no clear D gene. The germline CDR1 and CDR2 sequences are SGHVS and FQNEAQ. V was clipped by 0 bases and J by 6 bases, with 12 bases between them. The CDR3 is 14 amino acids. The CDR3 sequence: CASSLAGWSSEQYF. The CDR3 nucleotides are TGTGCCAGCAGCTTAGCGGGTTGGTCTTCCGAGCAGTACTTC. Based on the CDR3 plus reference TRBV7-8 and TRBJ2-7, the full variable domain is GAGVSQSPRYKVAKRGQDVALRCDPISGHVSLFWYQQALGQGPEFLTYFQNEAQLDKSGLPSDRFFAERPEGSVSTLKIQRTQQEDSAVYLCASSLAGWSSEQYFGPGTRLTVT.

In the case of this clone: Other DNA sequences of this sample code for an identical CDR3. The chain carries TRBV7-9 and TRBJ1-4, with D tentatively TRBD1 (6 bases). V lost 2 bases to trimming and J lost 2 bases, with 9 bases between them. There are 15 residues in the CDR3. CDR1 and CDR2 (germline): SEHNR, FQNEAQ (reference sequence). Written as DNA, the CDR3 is TGTGCCAGCAGCTTAATGGGGGCTACTAATGAAAAACTGTTTTTT. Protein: CASSLMGATNEKLFF. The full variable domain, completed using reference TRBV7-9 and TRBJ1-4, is DTGVSQNPRHKITKRGQNVTFRCDPISEHNRLYWYRQTLGQGPEFLTYFQNEAQLEKSRLLSDRFSAERPKGSFSTLEIQRTEQGDSAMYLCASSLMGATNEKLFFGSGTQLSVL.

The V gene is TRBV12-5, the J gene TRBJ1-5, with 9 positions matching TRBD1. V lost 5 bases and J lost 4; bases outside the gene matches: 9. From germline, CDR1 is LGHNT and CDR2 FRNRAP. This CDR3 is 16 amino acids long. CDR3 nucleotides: TGTGCTAGTGGTCCCCCCGGGACAGGGTTAAATCAGCCCCAGCATTTT. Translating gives CASGPPGTGLNQPQHF.

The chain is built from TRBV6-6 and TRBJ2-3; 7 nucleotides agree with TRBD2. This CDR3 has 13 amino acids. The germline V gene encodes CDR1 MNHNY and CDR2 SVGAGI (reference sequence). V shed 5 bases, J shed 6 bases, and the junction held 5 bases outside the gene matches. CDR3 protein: CASSALGGDTQYF. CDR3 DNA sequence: TGTGCCAGCAGTGCCCTCGGGGGGGATACGCAGTATTTT.

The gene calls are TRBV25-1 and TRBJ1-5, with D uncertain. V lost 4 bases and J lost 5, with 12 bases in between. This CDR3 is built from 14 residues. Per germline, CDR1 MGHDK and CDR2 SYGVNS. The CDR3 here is CASSVRGPDQPQHF. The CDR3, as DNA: TGTGCCAGCAGTGTCCGAGGCCCCGATCAGCCCCAGCATTTT.

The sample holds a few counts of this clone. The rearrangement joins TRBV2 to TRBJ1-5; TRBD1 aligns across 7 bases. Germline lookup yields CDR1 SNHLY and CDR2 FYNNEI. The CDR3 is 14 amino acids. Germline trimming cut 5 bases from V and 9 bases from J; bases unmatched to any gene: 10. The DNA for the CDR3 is TGTGCCAGCAGTTCGGGAAGAAGGGACAGGCCCCAGCATTTT. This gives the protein CASSSGRRDRPQHF.

The CDR3 DNA sequence: TGTGCCAGCAGCGTGGACTTCACAGATACGCAGTATTTT. Translating gives CASSVDFTDTQYF. The chain carries TRBV9 and TRBJ2-3; tentatively, D is TRBD2 (5 bases). Germline-derived CDR1 and CDR2 are SGDLS and YYNGEE. The germline V and J ends were trimmed by 2 bases and 2 bases, with 6 bases remaining between them. The CDR3 contains 13 residues. Supplemented by reference TRBV9 and TRBJ2-3, the full variable domain reads DSGVTQTPKHLITATGQRVTLRCSPRSGDLSVYWYQQSLDQGLQFLIQYYNGEERAKGNILERFSAQQFPDLHSELNLSSLELGDSALYFCASSVDFTDTQYFGPGTRLTVL.

The DNA for the CDR3 is TGTGCCAGCTCACCAAGGACAGACAACACTGAAGCTTTCTTT. Amino acids: CASSPRTDNTEAFF. This chain links TRBV18 with TRBJ1-1; TRBD1 is a possible D gene (6 bases). Between the trimmed V and J ends, which lost 2 bases and 2 bases, there was a span of 9 bases. Germline V gives CDR1 KGHSH, CDR2 LQKENI. This CDR3 comprises 14 residues.

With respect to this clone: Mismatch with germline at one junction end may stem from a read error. The CDR3 DNA reads TGTGCCAGCAGCTTTAGACTAGCGGACTCCCACAATGAGCAGTTCTTC. Protein: CASSFRLADSHNEQFF. J is TRBJ2-1 and V is TRBV11-2, with TRBD2 matching over 9 bases. The CDR3 has 16 residues. CDR1 and CDR2 (germline): SGHAT, FQNNGV.

CDR3 coding DNA: TGTGCCAGCAGCTTTGGGGGGGTCTCTGGAAACACCATATATTTT. It specifies CASSFGGVSGNTIYF. The gene calls are TRBV5-4 and TRBJ1-3; D perhaps matches TRBD1 (5 bases). V lost 2 bases and J lost 0, with 9 bases in between. The length of the CDR3 is 15 residues. From germline, CDR1 is SGHNT and CDR2 YYREEE (reference sequence).

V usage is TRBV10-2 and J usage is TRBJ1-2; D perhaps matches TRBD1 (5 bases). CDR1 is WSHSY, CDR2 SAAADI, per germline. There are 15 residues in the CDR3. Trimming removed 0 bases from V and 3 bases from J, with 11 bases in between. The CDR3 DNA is TGCGCCAGCAGTGAGTCCGGCGGGGGATACTATGGCTACACCTTC. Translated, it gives CASSESGGGYYGYTF.

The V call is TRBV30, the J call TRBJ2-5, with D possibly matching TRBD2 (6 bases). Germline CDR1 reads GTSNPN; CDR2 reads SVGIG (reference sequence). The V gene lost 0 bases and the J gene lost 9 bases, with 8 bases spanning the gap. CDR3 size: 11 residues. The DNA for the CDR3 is TGTGCCTGGAGTGTGGGGGAGGCCCAGTACTTC. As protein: CAWSVGEAQYF.

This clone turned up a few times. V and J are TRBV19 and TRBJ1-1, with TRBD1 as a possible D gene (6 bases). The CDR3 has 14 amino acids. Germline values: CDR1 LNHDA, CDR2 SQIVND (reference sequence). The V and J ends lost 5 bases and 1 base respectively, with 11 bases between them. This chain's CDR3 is CASSPGGGNTEAFF. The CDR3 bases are TGTGCCAGTAGTCCGGGAGGGGGGAACACTGAAGCTTTCTTT.

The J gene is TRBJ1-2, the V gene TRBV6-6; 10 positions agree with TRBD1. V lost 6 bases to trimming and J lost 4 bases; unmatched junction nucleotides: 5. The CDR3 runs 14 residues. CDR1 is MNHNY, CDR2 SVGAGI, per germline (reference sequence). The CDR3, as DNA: TGTGCCAGCAGCCGGGGACAGGGGAGCTATGGCTACACCTTC. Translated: CASSRGQGSYGYTF.

The CDR3: CASSLDRSRLETQYF. CDR3 nucleotides: TGTGCCAGCAGCTTAGATCGAAGTAGGTTAGAGACCCAGTACTTC. V gene TRBV11-2 combines with J gene TRBJ2-5; no clear D gene. CDR1 and CDR2 from the germline V gene are SGHAT and FQNNGV. V dropped 0 bases and J dropped 4 bases, with 12 bases sitting between them. This CDR3 is built from 15 residues.

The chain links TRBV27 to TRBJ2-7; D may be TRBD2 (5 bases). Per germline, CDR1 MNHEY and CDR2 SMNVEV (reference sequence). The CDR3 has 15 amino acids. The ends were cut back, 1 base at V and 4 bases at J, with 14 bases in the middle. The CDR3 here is CASSLFRVSVYEQYF. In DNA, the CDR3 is TGTGCCAGCAGTTTATTCCGGGTTAGCGTATACGAGCAGTACTTC.

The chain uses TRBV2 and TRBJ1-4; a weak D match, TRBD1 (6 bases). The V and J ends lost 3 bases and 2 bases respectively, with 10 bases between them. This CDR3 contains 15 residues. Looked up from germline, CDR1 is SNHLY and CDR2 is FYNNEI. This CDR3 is CASSDQGSTNEKLFF. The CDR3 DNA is TGTGCCAGCAGTGACCAGGGGTCGACTAATGAAAAACTGTTTTTT. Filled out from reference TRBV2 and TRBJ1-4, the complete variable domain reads EPEVTQTPSHQVTQMGQEVILRCVPISNHLYFYWYRQILGQKVEFLVSFYNNEISEKSEIFDDQFSVERPDGSNFTLKIRSTKLEDSAMYFCASSDQGSTNEKLFFGSGTQLSVL.

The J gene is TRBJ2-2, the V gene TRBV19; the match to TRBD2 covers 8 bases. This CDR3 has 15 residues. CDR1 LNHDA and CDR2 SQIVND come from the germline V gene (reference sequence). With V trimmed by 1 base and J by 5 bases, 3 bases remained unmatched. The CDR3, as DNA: TGTGCCAGTAGTATAGTGGCTAGCGGGACCGGGGAGCTGTTTTTT. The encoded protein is CASSIVASGTGELFF.

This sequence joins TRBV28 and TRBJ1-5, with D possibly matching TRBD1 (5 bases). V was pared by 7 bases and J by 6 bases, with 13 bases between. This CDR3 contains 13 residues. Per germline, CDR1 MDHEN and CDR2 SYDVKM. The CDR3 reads CASTSGTVQPQHF. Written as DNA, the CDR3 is TGTGCCAGCACCTCAGGGACGGTTCAGCCCCAGCATTTT.

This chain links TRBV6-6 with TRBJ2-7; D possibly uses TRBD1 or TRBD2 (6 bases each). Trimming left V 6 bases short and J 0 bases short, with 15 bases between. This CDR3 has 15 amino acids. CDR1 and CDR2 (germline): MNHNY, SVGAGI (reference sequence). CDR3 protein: CASSPGGSNSYEQYF. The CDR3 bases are TGTGCCAGCAGCCCCGGGGGCAGTAACTCCTACGAGCAGTACTTC.

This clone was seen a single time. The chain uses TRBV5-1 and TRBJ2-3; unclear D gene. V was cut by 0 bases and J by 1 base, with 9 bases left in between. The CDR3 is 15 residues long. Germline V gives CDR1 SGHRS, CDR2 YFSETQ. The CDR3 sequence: CASSLDGDGTDTQYF. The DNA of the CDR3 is TGCGCCAGCAGCTTGGATGGCGATGGCACAGATACGCAGTATTTT.

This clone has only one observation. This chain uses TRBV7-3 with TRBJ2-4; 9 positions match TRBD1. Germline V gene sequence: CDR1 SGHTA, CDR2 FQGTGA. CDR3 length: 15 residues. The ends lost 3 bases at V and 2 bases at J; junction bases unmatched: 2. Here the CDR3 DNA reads TGTGCCAGCAGCTTTGACAGGGGGACCAAAAACATTCAGTACTTC. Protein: CASSFDRGTKNIQYF.

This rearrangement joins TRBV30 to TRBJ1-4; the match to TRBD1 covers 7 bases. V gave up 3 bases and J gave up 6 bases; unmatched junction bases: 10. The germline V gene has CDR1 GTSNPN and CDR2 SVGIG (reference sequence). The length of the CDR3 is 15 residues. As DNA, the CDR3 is TGTGCCTGGAGCCAGGGGGGCAGGCTTGATGAAAAACTGTTTTTT. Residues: CAWSQGGRLDEKLFF. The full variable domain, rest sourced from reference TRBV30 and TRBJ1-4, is SQTIHQWPATLVQPVGSPLSLECTVEGTSNPNLYWYRQAAGRGLQLLFYSVGIGQISSEVPQNLSASRPQDRQFILSSKKLLLSDSGFYLCAWSQGGRLDEKLFFGSGTQLSVL.

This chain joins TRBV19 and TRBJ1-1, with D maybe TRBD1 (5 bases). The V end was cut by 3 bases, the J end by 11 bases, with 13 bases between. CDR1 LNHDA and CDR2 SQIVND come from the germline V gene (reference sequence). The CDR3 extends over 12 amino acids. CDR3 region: CASSMGRGRAFF. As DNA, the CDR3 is TGTGCCAGTAGTATGGGGAGGGGTAGGGCTTTCTTT.

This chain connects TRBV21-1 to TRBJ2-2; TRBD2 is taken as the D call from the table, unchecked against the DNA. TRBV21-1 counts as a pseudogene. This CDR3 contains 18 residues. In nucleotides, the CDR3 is TGTGCCAGCAGCAGACGGACTAGCGGGAACGCGAACACCGGGGAGCTGTTTTTT. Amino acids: CASSRRTSGNANTGELFF.

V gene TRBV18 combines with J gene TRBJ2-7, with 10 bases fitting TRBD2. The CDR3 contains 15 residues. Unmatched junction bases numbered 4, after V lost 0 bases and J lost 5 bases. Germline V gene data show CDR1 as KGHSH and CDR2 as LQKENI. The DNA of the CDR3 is TGTGCCAGCTCACCACCGACTAGCGGGTCTAACGAGCAGTACTTC. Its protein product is CASSPPTSGSNEQYF.